This T cell receptor beta chain was obtained from a study of T cell clusters in autoimmune cytopenias. One tube held mixed TRB-A and TRB-B primer pools for touch-down PCR. TCRdb reanalyzed the multiplex PCR reads, giving one entry per CDR3 protein sequence and no DNA. This table holds roughly 780 distinct CDR3 sequences. Germline V gives CDR1 SGHTA, CDR2 FQGNSA. The CDR3 spans 13 residues. Each sample's input was 250 ng genomic DNA, roughly 38,000 genome equivalents. This clonotype counts as medium-sized (0.01 to 0.1%) by frequency. These sequences were also reported in another study, on T cell repertoires in aging, cancer and after chemotherapy. Per that study: Six age groups, ranging from 30 or younger to 70 or older, included the donors. In healthy donors, age-related TCR diversity loss mainly reflected lost richness. Lymphoid organ infiltration in hematological cancer patients may impair thymic emigration or peripheral T cell expansion.

The chain employs TRBV7-2 and TRBJ1-5; the TCRdb D gene call, TRBD1, has no DNA to confirm it. This sequence was found in a human donor with an autoimmune cytopenia or autoimmune hepatitis (not recorded which). The sequenced sample consisted of peripheral blood. CDR3 amino acids: CASSLYRGQPQHF.